The 29 T cell receptor beta chains listed next were all sequenced from one sample in a study of cytomegalovirus exposure and HLA in healthy donors. Sequenced by immunoSEQ multiplex PCR; TCRdb stores in-frame clones only, minus some. The sample has tens of thousands of clones, roughly 95% seen once. Sequencing was carried out using PBMCs. These receptors were taken from a woman between 18 and 29 years old in good health and CMV-seropositive.

The J gene is TRBJ2-1, the V gene TRBV5-6; no definite D call. The CDR3 has 13 residues. The germline gives CDR1 SGHDT, CDR2 YYEEEE. Deletions cut 0 bases from V and 5 bases from J, with 6 bases between. CDR3 sequence reads: CASSLGPHNEQFF. The CDR3 DNA reads as TGTGCCAGCAGCTTGGGGCCTCACAATGAGCAGTTCTTC.

This chain joins TRBV7-3 and TRBJ2-3; D is undetermined. Germline V lookup: CDR1 SGHTA, CDR2 FQGTGA. The CDR3 has 16 amino acids. V lost 5 bases and J lost 1, with 16 bases in between. The chain's CDR3 is CASSQSQRQGTDTQYF. Written as DNA, the CDR3 is TGTGCCAGCAGCCAGTCGCAGAGGCAAGGCACAGATACGCAGTATTTT.

This clone was counted a single time. The chain employs TRBV28 and TRBJ1-1; D call uncertain. Looked up from germline, CDR1 is MDHEN and CDR2 is SYDVKM. This CDR3 comprises 15 residues. V was trimmed by 5 bases and J by 3 bases, leaving 16 bases between them. The CDR3 coding sequence is TGTGCCAGCAGTCGCGGAGACGGACTCTACACTGAAGCTTTCTTT. It specifies CASSRGDGLYTEAFF.

The chain joins TRBV6-4 to TRBJ1-1; 7 nucleotides line up with TRBD1. CDR1 is MRHNA and CDR2 is SNTAGT in the germline V gene. Trimming removed 0 bases from V and 5 bases from J; junction bases left unmatched: 6. The CDR3 consists of 15 residues. CDR3 nucleotides: TGTGCCAGCAGTGACTCGGCAGGGGGGAGTACTGAAGCTTTCTTT. Protein sequence: CASSDSAGGSTEAFF.

The CDR3 region has the DNA TGCAGCGTTGGGCAATCCGGGACCTACGAGCAGTACTTC. Translation gives CSVGQSGTYEQYF. The chain joins TRBV29-1 to TRBJ2-7, with a possible D match to TRBD2 (5 bases). The germline V gene encodes CDR1 SQVTM and CDR2 ANQGSEA. Trimming cost V 4 bases and J 2 bases, with 12 bases left between them. The length of the CDR3 is 13 residues.

This rearrangement joins TRBV30 to TRBJ1-2, with a tentative D call TRBD1 (6 bases). Germline lookup yields CDR1 GTSNPN and CDR2 SVGIG (reference sequence). V was clipped by 2 bases and J by 5 bases, with 9 bases between them. The CDR3 sequence is 12 residues long. The chain's CDR3 is CAWSTQGYGYTF. The CDR3 nucleotides are TGTGCCTGGAGTACACAGGGATATGGCTACACCTTC. The full variable domain, with the rest looked up from reference TRBV30 and TRBJ1-2, is SQTIHQWPATLVQPVGSPLSLECTVEGTSNPNLYWYRQAAGRGLQLLFYSVGIGQISSEVPQNLSASRPQDRQFILSSKKLLLSDSGFYLCAWSTQGYGYTFGSGTRLTVV.

V and J are TRBV13 and TRBJ1-2; D perhaps matches TRBD1 (6 bases). V shed 2 bases and J shed 7 bases, with 23 bases lying between them. This CDR3 is 17 amino acids long. The germline CDR1 and CDR2 sequences are PRHDT and FYEKMQ (reference sequence). The CDR3 spells CASSLYSQGLIGVGYTF. The CDR3 DNA reads as TGTGCCAGCAGCTTATATTCCCAGGGGTTGATCGGCGTTGGCTACACCTTC.

The chain recombines TRBV19 with TRBJ1-5; D is unclear. Germline CDR1 and CDR2: LNHDA and SQIVND (reference sequence). The V end lost 3 bases, the J end lost 0 bases, and 9 bases lay between the germline ends. This CDR3 has 15 amino acids. CDR3 DNA sequence: TGTGCCAGTAGTATCCAGGTTAATAGCAATCAGCCCCAGCATTTT. This codes for CASSIQVNSNQPQHF.

The chain employs TRBV27 and TRBJ2-2; the D gene is possibly TRBD1 (6 bases). V lost 10 bases to trimming and J lost 5 bases, with 17 bases between them. The V gene's germline CDR1 is MNHEY and CDR2 SMNVEV (reference sequence). This CDR3 is 14 amino acids long. This CDR3 reads CATSEQGRTGELFF. CDR3 nucleotides: TGTGCCACCTCGGAACAGGGCCGGACCGGGGAGCTGTTTTTT.

The V and J genes are TRBV28 and TRBJ1-5; D is perhaps TRBD1 (5 bases). V was trimmed by 6 bases and J by 6 bases, leaving 21 bases between them. This CDR3 region has 16 residues. CDR1 is MDHEN and CDR2 is SYDVKM in the germline V gene. The CDR3 loop reads CASSHTRDPTGQPQHF. The CDR3 bases are TGTGCCAGCAGCCATACGCGGGATCCTACAGGTCAGCCCCAGCATTTT. Complete variable domain (other parts from reference TRBV28 and TRBJ1-5): DVKVTQSSRYLVKRTGEKVFLECVQDMDHENMFWYRQDPGLGLRLIYFSYDVKMKEKGDIPEGYSVSREKKERFSLILESASTNQTSMYLCASSHTRDPTGQPQHFGDGTRLSIL.

The chain employs TRBV6-1 and TRBJ2-3, with D maybe TRBD1 (6 bases). Per the germline V gene, CDR1 is MNHNS and CDR2 is SASEGT. The V gene lost 7 bases and the J gene lost 0 bases, with 14 bases spanning the gap. This CDR3 is 15 amino acids long. CDR3 nucleotides: TGTGCCAGCAATCCCTGGACAGCCAGCACAGATACGCAGTATTTT. Translated, it gives CASNPWTASTDTQYF.

V and J are TRBV7-2 and TRBJ2-1; 8 bases agree with TRBD2. Germline-derived CDR1 and CDR2 are SGHTA and FQGNSA. The V gene end was trimmed by 1 base and the J gene end by 1 base; junction bases not matched to a gene: 3. CDR3 length: 16 residues. CDR3 in amino acids: CASSLEGGGSYNEQFF. CDR3 nucleotides: TGTGCCAGCAGCTTAGAGGGCGGGGGGTCCTACAATGAGCAGTTCTTC. The full variable domain, its missing parts supplied by reference TRBV7-2 and TRBJ2-1, is GAGVSQSPSNKVTEKGKDVELRCDPISGHTALYWYRQSLGQGLEFLIYFQGNSAPDKSGLPSDRFSAERTGGSVSTLTIQRTQQEDSAVYLCASSLEGGGSYNEQFFGPGTRLTVL.

The V call is TRBV5-6, the J call TRBJ1-6; D possibly corresponds to TRBD1 (6 bases). V was clipped by 0 bases and J by 7 bases, with 17 bases between them. The CDR3 has 17 residues. CDR1 is SGHDT and CDR2 is YYEEEE in the germline V gene. CDR3 DNA sequence: TGTGCCAGCAGCTTGGCCTATGGACAGACTAAGAATTCACCCCTCCACTTT. Amino acids: CASSLAYGQTKNSPLHF.

This clone showed up just once. This rearrangement joins TRBV19 to TRBJ1-6; 7 nucleotides align to TRBD1. Germline V gene sequence: CDR1 LNHDA, CDR2 SQIVND (reference sequence). V trimming: 3 bases; J trimming: 3 bases; junction bases outside the gene matches: 8. The CDR3 runs 17 residues. In DNA, the CDR3 is TGTGCCAGTAGTATCGCCGGGACAGAGCTCTATAATTCACCCCTCCACTTT. This translates into CASSIAGTELYNSPLHF. Full variable domain (rest looked up from reference TRBV19 and TRBJ1-6): DGGITQSPKYLFRKEGQNVTLSCEQNLNHDAMYWYRQDPGQGLRLIYYSQIVNDFQKGDIAEGYSVSREKKESFPLTVTSAQKNPTAFYLCASSIAGTELYNSPLHFGNGTRLTVT.

This clone turned up a few times. The rearrangement links TRBV19 to TRBJ2-5; tentative D call: TRBD1 (6 bases). Germline V gene data show CDR1 as LNHDA and CDR2 as SQIVND (reference sequence). CDR3 length: 15 residues. V was clipped by 5 bases and J by 2 bases, with 15 bases between them. The CDR3 DNA reads TGTGCCAGTAGTGTATCACTGGACAGTCAAGAGACCCAGTACTTC. Protein: CASSVSLDSQETQYF.

The V and J genes are TRBV13 and TRBJ1-1, with D uncertain. The germline V and J ends were trimmed by 5 bases and 8 bases, with 12 bases remaining between them. CDR1 and CDR2 from the germline V gene are PRHDT and FYEKMQ (reference sequence). CDR3 length: 12 residues. For the CDR3, the DNA is TGTGCCAGCAGCACGCGGACGGGGGAAGCTTTCTTT. It codes for CASSTRTGEAFF.

The chain links TRBV2 to TRBJ2-3, with 11 bases lining up with TRBD2. This CDR3 is built from 16 residues. Germline CDR1 and CDR2: SNHLY and FYNNEI. The junction had 10 bases not matched to a gene; V was cut back by 8 bases and J by 3 bases. For the CDR3, the DNA is TGTGCCAGCCCTCCACCGGGACTAGCGGATACAGATACGCAGTATTTT. Translated: CASPPPGLADTDTQYF.

The chain combines TRBV10-3 with TRBJ1-2, with D possibly being TRBD1 (5 bases). Germline V gives CDR1 ENHRY, CDR2 SYGVKD. Trimming took 10 bases from V and 8 from J, leaving 23 bases between them. The CDR3 spans 14 residues. The CDR3 sequence: CATQAAGREGGYTF. The CDR3 bases are TGTGCCACCCAAGCCGCAGGCAGGGAGGGAGGCTACACCTTC.

The genes are TRBV7-8 and TRBJ2-5; 8 nucleotides align to TRBD2. This CDR3 is built from 16 residues. Looked up from germline, CDR1 is SGHVS and CDR2 is FQNEAQ. The J segment lost 2 bases and the V segment lost 5 bases, leaving 10 bases of the junction unmatched. The CDR3 region is CASSAVVREEQETQYF. In nucleotides, the CDR3 is TGTGCCAGCAGCGCCGTGGTGCGGGAGGAGCAAGAGACCCAGTACTTC.

This chain connects TRBV7-9 to TRBJ2-3, with D possibly being TRBD1 (8 bases). In germline, CDR1 is SEHNR, CDR2 FQNEAQ (reference sequence). There are 17 residues in the CDR3. V lost 4 bases and J lost 2, with 19 bases in between. As DNA, the CDR3 is TGTGCCAGCAGCTGGGGGGGTGCGGGACAGGACACAGATACGCAGTATTTT. Amino acids: CASSWGGAGQDTDTQYF.

The chain combines TRBV6-6 with TRBJ1-2; D is perhaps TRBD1 (6 bases). V shed 2 bases and J shed 7 bases, with 14 bases lying between them. The germline V gene has CDR1 MNHNY and CDR2 SVGAGI (reference sequence). The CDR3 loop spans 14 amino acids. The CDR3 DNA is TGTGCCAGCAGTTACGGCAGGGGAGATCGTGGCTACACCTTC. Translation gives CASSYGRGDRGYTF.

The CDR3, as DNA: TGCGCCAGCAGCTTACTAGCGGGAGGAACAGATACGCAGTATTTT. Protein product: CASSLLAGGTDTQYF. The rearrangement joins TRBV5-1 to TRBJ2-3, with 12 positions matching TRBD2. This CDR3 is 15 amino acids long. Unmatched junction bases numbered 1, after V lost 2 bases and J lost 3 bases. CDR1 is SGHRS and CDR2 is YFSETQ in the germline V gene.

The V gene is TRBV28, the J gene TRBJ1-5, with D possibly being TRBD1 (5 bases). CDR1 MDHEN and CDR2 SYDVKM come from the germline V gene. V was pared by 3 bases and J by 1 base, with 10 bases between. This CDR3 is built from 15 residues. The DNA for the CDR3 is TGTGCCAGCAGTTTCAGGGATGGAAGCAATCAGCCCCAGCATTTT. Encoded protein: CASSFRDGSNQPQHF.

The sample holds one count of this clone. This chain uses TRBV27 with TRBJ1-2; D unclear. This CDR3 is built from 15 residues. CDR1 is MNHEY and CDR2 is SMNVEV in the germline V gene (reference sequence). V was cut by 3 bases and J by 5 bases, with 16 bases left in between. The DNA for the CDR3 is TGTGCCAGCAGTTTTAATGACCGCCCGGGGTATGGCTACACCTTC. Amino acid sequence: CASSFNDRPGYGYTF.

This sequence joins TRBV5-6 and TRBJ1-1; D ambiguous. Germline assignment: CDR1 SGHDT and CDR2 YYEEEE. V was clipped by 5 bases and J by 7 bases, with 9 bases between them. There are 11 residues in the CDR3. For the CDR3, the DNA is TGTGCCAGCAGTACGGGGTATGAAGCTTTCTTT. Residues: CASSTGYEAFF.

The chain joins TRBV10-3 to TRBJ1-5, with 7 bases that match TRBD1. This CDR3 comprises 14 residues. V shed 8 bases, J shed 6 bases, and the junction held 10 bases outside the gene matches. CDR1 is ENHRY and CDR2 is SYGVKD in the germline V gene. As DNA, the CDR3 is TGTGCCATCGCGCCCCAGGGGGTAGTTCAGCCCCAGCATTTT. It is translated as CAIAPQGVVQPQHF.

V is TRBV19 and J is TRBJ1-1; D not certain. The germline V gene encodes CDR1 LNHDA and CDR2 SQIVND (reference sequence). Between the trimmed V and J ends, which lost 5 bases and 1 base, there was a span of 11 bases. The CDR3 is made up of 14 amino acids. The CDR3 region is CASSSQRGNTEAFF. The CDR3 DNA sequence: TGTGCCAGTAGTTCTCAGAGAGGGAACACTGAAGCTTTCTTT. Full variable domain (remainder filled in from reference TRBV19 and TRBJ1-1): DGGITQSPKYLFRKEGQNVTLSCEQNLNHDAMYWYRQDPGQGLRLIYYSQIVNDFQKGDIAEGYSVSREKKESFPLTVTSAQKNPTAFYLCASSSQRGNTEAFFGQGTRLTVV.

The gene calls are TRBV5-4 and TRBJ2-1, with TRBD1 identical over 7 bases. Germline lookup yields CDR1 SGHNT and CDR2 YYREEE (reference sequence). The CDR3 sequence is 16 residues long. Trimming removed 2 bases from V and 6 bases from J; junction bases left unmatched: 11. The CDR3 region is CASSFGAGGNPNEQFF. CDR3 nucleotides: TGTGCCAGCAGCTTCGGTGCAGGGGGAAACCCCAATGAGCAGTTCTTC. The full variable domain, rest sourced from reference TRBV5-4 and TRBJ2-1, is ETGVTQSPTHLIKTRGQQVTLRCSSQSGHNTVSWYQQALGQGPQFIFQYYREEENGRGNFPPRFSGLQFPNYSSELNVNALELDDSALYLCASSFGAGGNPNEQFFGPGTRLTVL.

The chain joins TRBV5-1 to TRBJ1-2, with D hard to call. Germline-derived CDR1 and CDR2 are SGHRS and YFSETQ. Deletions cut 2 bases from V and 8 bases from J, with 13 bases between. The CDR3 has 13 residues. The CDR3 DNA sequence: TGCGCCAGCAGCTTTGCACAGCCGGGGGGCTACACCTTC. This translates into CASSFAQPGGYTF.